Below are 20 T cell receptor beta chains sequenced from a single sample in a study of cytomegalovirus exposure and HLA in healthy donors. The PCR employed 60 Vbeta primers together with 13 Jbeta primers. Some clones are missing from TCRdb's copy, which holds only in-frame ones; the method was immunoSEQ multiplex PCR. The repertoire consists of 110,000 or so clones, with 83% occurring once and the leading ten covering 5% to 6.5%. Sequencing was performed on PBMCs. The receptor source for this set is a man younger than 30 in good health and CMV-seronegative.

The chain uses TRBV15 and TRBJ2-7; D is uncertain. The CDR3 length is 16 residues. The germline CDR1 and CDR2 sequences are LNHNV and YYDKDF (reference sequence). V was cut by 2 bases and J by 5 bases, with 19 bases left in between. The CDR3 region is CATSRSPILTADEQYF. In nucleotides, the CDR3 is TGTGCCACCAGCAGATCTCCGATCCTGACTGCCGACGAGCAGTACTTC.

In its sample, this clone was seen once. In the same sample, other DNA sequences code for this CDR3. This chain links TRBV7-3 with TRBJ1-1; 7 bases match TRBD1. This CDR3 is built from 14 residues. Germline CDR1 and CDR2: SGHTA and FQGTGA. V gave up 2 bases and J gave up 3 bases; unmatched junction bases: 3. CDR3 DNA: TGTGCCAGCAGCTTACAGGGGGGAGACACTGAAGCTTTCTTT. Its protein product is CASSLQGGDTEAFF.

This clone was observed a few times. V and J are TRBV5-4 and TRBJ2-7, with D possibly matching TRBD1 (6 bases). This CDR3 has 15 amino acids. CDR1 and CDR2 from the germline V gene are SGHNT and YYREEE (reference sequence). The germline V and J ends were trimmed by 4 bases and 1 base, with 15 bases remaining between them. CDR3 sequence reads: CASSPFDRSSYEQYF. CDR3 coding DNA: TGTGCCAGCAGCCCTTTCGACAGGAGTTCCTACGAGCAGTACTTC.

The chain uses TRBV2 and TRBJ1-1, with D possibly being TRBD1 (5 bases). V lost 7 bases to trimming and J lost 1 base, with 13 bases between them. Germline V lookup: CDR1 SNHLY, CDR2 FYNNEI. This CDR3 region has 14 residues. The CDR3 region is CASTMRGGNTEAFF. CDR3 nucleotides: TGTGCCAGCACTATGCGGGGGGGGAACACTGAAGCTTTCTTT.

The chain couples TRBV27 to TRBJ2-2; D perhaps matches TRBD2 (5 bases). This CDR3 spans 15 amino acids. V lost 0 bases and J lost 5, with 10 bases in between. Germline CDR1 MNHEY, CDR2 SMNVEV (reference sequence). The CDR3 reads CASSLSGDGTGELFF. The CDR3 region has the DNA TGTGCCAGCAGTTTATCCGGGGATGGAACCGGGGAGCTGTTTTTT.

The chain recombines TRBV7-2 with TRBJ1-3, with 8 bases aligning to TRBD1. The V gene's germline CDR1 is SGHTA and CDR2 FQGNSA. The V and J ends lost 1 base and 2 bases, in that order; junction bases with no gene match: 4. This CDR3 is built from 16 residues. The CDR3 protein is CASSLESRGPGNTIYF. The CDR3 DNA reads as TGTGCCAGCAGCTTAGAAAGCAGGGGGCCTGGAAACACCATATATTTT. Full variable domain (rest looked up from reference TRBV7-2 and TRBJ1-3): GAGVSQSPSNKVTEKGKDVELRCDPISGHTALYWYRQSLGQGLEFLIYFQGNSAPDKSGLPSDRFSAERTGGSVSTLTIQRTQQEDSAVYLCASSLESRGPGNTIYFGEGSWLTVV.

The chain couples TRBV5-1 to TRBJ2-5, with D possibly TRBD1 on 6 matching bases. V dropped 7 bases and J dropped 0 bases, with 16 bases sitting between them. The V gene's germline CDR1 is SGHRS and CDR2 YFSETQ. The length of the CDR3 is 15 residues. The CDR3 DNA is TGCGCCAGCCTACCCCGGACAGTCAACCAAGAGACCCAGTACTTC. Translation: CASLPRTVNQETQYF. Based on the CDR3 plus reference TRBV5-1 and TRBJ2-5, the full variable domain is KAGVTQTPRYLIKTRGQQVTLSCSPISGHRSVSWYQQTPGQGLQFLFEYFSETQRNKGNFPGRFSGRQFSNSRSEMNVSTLELGDSALYLCASLPRTVNQETQYFGPGTRLLVL.

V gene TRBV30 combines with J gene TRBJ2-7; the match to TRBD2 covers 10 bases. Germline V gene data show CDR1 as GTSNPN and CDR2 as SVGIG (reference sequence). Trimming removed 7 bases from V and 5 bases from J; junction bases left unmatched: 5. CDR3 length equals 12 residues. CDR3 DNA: TGTGCCTTACTAGCGGGACTCGACGAGCAGTACTTC. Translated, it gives CALLAGLDEQYF.

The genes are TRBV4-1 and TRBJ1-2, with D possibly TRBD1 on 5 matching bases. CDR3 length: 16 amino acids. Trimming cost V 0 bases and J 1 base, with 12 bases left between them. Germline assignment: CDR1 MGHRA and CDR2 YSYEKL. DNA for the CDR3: TGCGCCAGCAGCCAAGACGGTCAGGGAGGTAACTATGGCTACACCTTC. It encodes CASSQDGQGGNYGYTF.

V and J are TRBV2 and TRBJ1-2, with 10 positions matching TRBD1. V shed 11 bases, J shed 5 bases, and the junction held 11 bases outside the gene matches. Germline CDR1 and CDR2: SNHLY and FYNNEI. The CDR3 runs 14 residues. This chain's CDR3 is CAGDRGELTYGYTF. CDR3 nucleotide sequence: TGTGCCGGGGACAGGGGTGAGCTTACGTATGGCTACACCTTC.

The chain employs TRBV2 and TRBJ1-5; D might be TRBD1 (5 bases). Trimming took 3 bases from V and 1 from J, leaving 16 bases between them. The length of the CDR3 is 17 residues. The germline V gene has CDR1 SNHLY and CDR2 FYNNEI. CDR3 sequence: CASSDRALGVSNQPQHF. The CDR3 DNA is TGTGCCAGCAGTGACAGGGCGCTTGGGGTGAGCAATCAGCCCCAGCATTTT.

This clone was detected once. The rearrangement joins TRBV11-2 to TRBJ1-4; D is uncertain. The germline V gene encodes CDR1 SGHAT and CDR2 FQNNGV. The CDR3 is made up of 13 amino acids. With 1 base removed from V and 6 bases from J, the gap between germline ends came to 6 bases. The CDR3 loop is CASSLVFYEKLFF. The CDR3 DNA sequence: TGTGCCAGCAGCTTAGTTTTCTATGAAAAACTGTTTTTT.

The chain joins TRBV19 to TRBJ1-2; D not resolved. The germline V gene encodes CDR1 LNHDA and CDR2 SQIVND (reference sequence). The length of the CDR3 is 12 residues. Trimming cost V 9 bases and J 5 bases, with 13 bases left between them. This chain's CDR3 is CASKKGDYGYTF. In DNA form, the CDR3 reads TGTGCCAGCAAAAAGGGAGATTATGGCTACACCTTC.

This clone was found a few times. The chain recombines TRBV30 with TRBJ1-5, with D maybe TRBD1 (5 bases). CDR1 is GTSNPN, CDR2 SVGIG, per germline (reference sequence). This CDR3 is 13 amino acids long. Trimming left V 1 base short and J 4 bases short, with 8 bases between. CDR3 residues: CAWSDRKNQPQHF. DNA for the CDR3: TGTGCCTGGAGTGACAGGAAAAATCAGCCCCAGCATTTT. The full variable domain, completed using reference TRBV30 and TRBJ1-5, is SQTIHQWPATLVQPVGSPLSLECTVEGTSNPNLYWYRQAAGRGLQLLFYSVGIGQISSEVPQNLSASRPQDRQFILSSKKLLLSDSGFYLCAWSDRKNQPQHFGDGTRLSIL.

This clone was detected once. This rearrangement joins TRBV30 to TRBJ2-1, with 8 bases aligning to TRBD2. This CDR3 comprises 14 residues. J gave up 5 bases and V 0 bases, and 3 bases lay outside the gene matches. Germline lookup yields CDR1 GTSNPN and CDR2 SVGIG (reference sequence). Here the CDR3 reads CAWSVLREDNEQFF. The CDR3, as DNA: TGTGCCTGGAGTGTATTGCGGGAGGACAATGAGCAGTTCTTC.

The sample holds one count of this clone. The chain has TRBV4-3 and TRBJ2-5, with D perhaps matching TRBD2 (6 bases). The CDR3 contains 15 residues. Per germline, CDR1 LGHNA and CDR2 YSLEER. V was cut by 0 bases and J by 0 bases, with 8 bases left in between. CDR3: CASSQEGGNQETQYF. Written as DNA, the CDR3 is TGCGCCAGCAGCCAAGAAGGAGGGAACCAAGAGACCCAGTACTTC.

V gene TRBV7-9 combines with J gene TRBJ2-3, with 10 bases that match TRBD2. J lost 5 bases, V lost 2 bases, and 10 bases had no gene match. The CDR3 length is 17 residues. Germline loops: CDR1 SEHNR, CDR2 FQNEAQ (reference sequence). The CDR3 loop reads CASSLQGLAVIGDTQYF. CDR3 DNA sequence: TGTGCCAGCAGCTTACAAGGACTAGCGGTGATAGGAGATACGCAGTATTTT.

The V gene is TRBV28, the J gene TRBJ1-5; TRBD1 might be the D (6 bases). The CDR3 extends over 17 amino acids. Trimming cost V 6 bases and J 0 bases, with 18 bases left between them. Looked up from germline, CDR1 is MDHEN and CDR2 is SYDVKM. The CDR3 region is CASRTGSRAYSNQPQHF. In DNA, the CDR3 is TGTGCCAGCAGAACAGGGTCACGAGCTTATAGCAATCAGCCCCAGCATTTT.

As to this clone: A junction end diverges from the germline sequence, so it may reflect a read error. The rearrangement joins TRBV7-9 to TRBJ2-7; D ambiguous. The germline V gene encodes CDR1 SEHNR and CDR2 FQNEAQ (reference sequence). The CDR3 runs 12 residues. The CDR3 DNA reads TGTTCCAGCAGCGCCCAGGCCCACGAGCAGTACTTC. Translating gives CSSSAQAHEQYF.

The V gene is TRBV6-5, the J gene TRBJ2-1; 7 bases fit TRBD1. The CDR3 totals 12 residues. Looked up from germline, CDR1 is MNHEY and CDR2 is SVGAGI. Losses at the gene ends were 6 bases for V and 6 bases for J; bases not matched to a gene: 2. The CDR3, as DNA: TGTGCCAGCAGGACAGGGTTCAATGAGCAGTTCTTC. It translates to CASRTGFNEQFF.